The entry below gives a single T cell receptor (beta chain) sequence along with its context. Its specificity is unknown. This CDR3 is built from 15 residues. The germline CDR1 and CDR2 sequences are SGHDT and YYEEEE. Germline trimming cut 5 bases from V and 3 bases from J; bases unmatched to any gene: 6. Assay: immunoSEQ multiplex PCR; the TCRdb copy retains only in-frame clones and omits some. This repertoire shows about 140,000 clones, just over 90% found once; its top ten account for roughly 0.7%. The record originates from a study of cytomegalovirus exposure and HLA in healthy donors. Findings of the study overall: Most TCR sequences proved rare, with some public TCRs found in many donors.

The origin of this receptor is a young man in good health and CMV-seronegative. V gene TRBV5-6 combines with J gene TRBJ2-5; TRBD2 matches 11 bases. Sequencing was carried out using PBMCs. The CDR3 loop is CASRVSSGGKETQYF. The CDR3 bases are TGTGCCAGCAGGGTTTCTAGCGGGGGGAAAGAGACCCAGTACTTC. Variable domain in full (rest from reference TRBV5-6 and TRBJ2-5): DAGVTQSPTHLIKTRGQQVTLRCSPKSGHDTVSWYQQALGQGPQFIFQYYEEEERQRGNFPDRFSGHQFPNYSSELNVNALLLGDSALYLCASRVSSGGKETQYFGPGTRLLVL.